The rows below give T cell receptor beta chains drawn from one sample of a study of OX40 agonist ivuxolimab in advanced cancers. Profiling relied on immunoSEQ multiplex PCR, and the TCRdb table lists in-frame clones only, not all of them. This table holds some 77,000 clones, around 92% found once. This material consisted of CD4+ or CD8+ T cells sorted from blood, taken in a trial of the OX40 agonist ivuxolimab. The origin of the receptors is an adult with an advanced solid tumor such as melanoma, head and neck, liver or kidney cancer. CDR3s include the opening cysteine and the closing phenylalanine or tryptophan. Fields, in order: CDR3 length, D gene, clone size, V gene, J gene, CDR3 DNA, CDR3 protein. The D gene is left open where the match is weak. A row's size may be missing; if present it is once, few, many or a size class.

14	TRBD1	NA	TRBV9	TRBJ2-1	TGTGCCAGCAGCTCCGGACAGGGCTGGGATGAGCAGTTCTTC	CASSSGQGWDEQFF
17	NA	NA	TRBV5-1	TRBJ1-1	TGCGCCAGCAGCTTAAGGGGCTGGGGTGCGGGGAACACTGAAGCTTTCTTT	CASSLRGWGAGNTEAFF
12	NA	once	TRBV7-9	TRBJ2-2	TGTGCCAGCAGCTTAGAATCCGGGGAGCTGTTTTTT	CASSLESGELFF
15	TRBD2	NA	TRBV5-1	TRBJ2-3	TGCGCCAGCAGCTTAAGCGGGGGGTACACAGATACGCAGTATTTT	CASSLSGGYTDTQYF
13	NA	once	TRBV9	TRBJ2-1	TGTGCCAGCAGCCCTAGGGTGGGGAATGAGCAGTTCTTC	CASSPRVGNEQFF
15	NA	NA	TRBV5-4	TRBJ2-7	TGTGCCAGCAGCTTGGGAGAGGAAAATACCTACGAGCAGTACTTC	CASSLGEENTYEQYF
14	NA	NA	TRBV6-5	TRBJ2-7	TGTGCCAGCAGCGAAAGCGGCAGCTACTACGAGCAGTACTTC	CASSESGSYYEQYF
16	TRBD1	once	TRBV10-2	TRBJ1-2	TGCGCCAGCAGTGATACCAACAGGGGCGAGAACTATGGCTACACCTTC	CASSDTNRGENYGYTF
15	NA	NA	TRBV10-1	TRBJ2-1	TGCGCCAGCAGTGAGTCCGGTAGCCCATACAATGAGCAGTTCTTC	CASSESGSPYNEQFF
10	NA	NA	TRBV12-5	TRBJ2-3	TGTGCTAGTGGTGGAGAGGGGCAGTATTTT	CASGGEGQYF
14	NA	once	TRBV7-6	TRBJ2-3	TGTGCCAGCAGCTTGATAGTAGGTTCAGATACGCAGTATTTT	CASSLIVGSDTQYF
15	NA	NA	TRBV6-4	TRBJ2-3	TGTGCCAGCAGTGACGGGGCGGGGTCTGCAGATACGCAGTATTTT	CASSDGAGSADTQYF
13	NA	NA	TRBV6-5	TRBJ1-5	TGTGCCAGCAGTGAAGCGGAGTATCAGCCCCAGCATTTT	CASSEAEYQPQHF
15	NA	NA	TRBV4-2	TRBJ1-3	TGTGCCAGCAGCCAAGATTTTGGAACTGGAAACACCATATATTTT	CASSQDFGTGNTIYF
19	TRBD2	NA	TRBV7-8	TRBJ2-1	TGTGCCAGCAGCCCGGGACTAGCGGGGGAGTCCAGCTCCTACAATGAGCAGTTCTTC	CASSPGLAGESSSYNEQFF
15	NA	NA	TRBV4-3	TRBJ2-1	TGCGCCAGCAACCAAGAGGCCCTCTGGGGGGATGAGCAGTTCTTC	CASNQEALWGDEQFF
14	NA	NA	TRBV9	TRBJ2-7	TGTGCCAGCAGCCCAGGGGGGGCGCTAGGCGAGCAGTACTTC	CASSPGGALGEQYF
13	NA	NA	TRBV12-5	TRBJ2-7	TGTGCTAGTGGTTTGGTATCAGCCTACGAGCAGTACTTC	CASGLVSAYEQYF
15	TRBD1	NA	TRBV15	TRBJ2-2	TGTGCCACCAGCAGCCCCGGGACAGCCACCGGGGAGCTGTTTTTT	CATSSPGTATGELFF
14	TRBD1	NA	TRBV27	TRBJ2-3	TGTGCCAGCAGTAAGGGCAGGGGGCGGGATACGCAGTATTTT	CASSKGRGRDTQYF
13	NA	NA	TRBV19	TRBJ1-1	TGTGCCAGTAGATGGACACTGAACACTGAAGCTTTCTTT	CASRWTLNTEAFF
12	NA	NA	TRBV2	TRBJ2-1	TGTGCCAGCAGATGGGGGGCCCATGAGCAGTTCTTC	CASRWGAHEQFF
15	NA	NA	TRBV7-8	TRBJ2-3	TGTGCCAGCAGCTATATTGGAACAGGCACAGATACGCAGTATTTT	CASSYIGTGTDTQYF
11	NA	few	TRBV5-1	TRBJ1-1	TGCGCCAGCAGCGACCGGACAGAAGCTTTCTTT	CASSDRTEAFF
13	NA	NA	TRBV5-1	TRBJ2-7	TGCGCCAGCAGCTTGGGACAGCTCTACGAGCAGTACTTC	CASSLGQLYEQYF
14	NA	once	TRBV27	TRBJ2-7	TGTGCCAGCAGTTTATCGACAGCTTCCTACGAGCAGTACTTC	CASSLSTASYEQYF
16	NA	NA	TRBV9	TRBJ2-7	TGTGCCAGCAGCCCGCTGGGACGGGCTCCCGTCGACGAGCAGTACTTC	CASSPLGRAPVDEQYF
16	NA	NA	TRBV13	TRBJ2-5	TGTGCCAGCAGCTTAGTTGAGGGAAGGTACCAAGAGACCCAGTACTTC	CASSLVEGRYQETQYF
16	TRBD2	once	TRBV7-8	TRBJ2-3	TGTGCCAGCAGCTCCCGACTAGCGGGGGTAATAGATACGCAGTATTTT	CASSSRLAGVIDTQYF
12	TRBD1	NA	TRBV19	TRBJ2-7	TGTGCCAGTTCCCAGGGGGTGAGCGAGCAGTACTTC	CASSQGVSEQYF
14	TRBD2	NA	TRBV5-4	TRBJ2-7	TGTGCCAGCAGGTTAGCGGGGGGGAGTTACGAGCAGTACTTC	CASRLAGGSYEQYF
14	NA	NA	TRBV7-9	TRBJ2-7	TGTGCCAGCAGCTTAACGGGGGGCGGCTACGAGCAGTACTTC	CASSLTGGGYEQYF
14	NA	NA	TRBV11-2	TRBJ1-2	TGTGCCAGCAGCTTGGGGCAACAGGTCCACGGCTACACCTTC	CASSLGQQVHGYTF
15	NA	NA	TRBV15	TRBJ2-3	TGTGCCACCAGCAGAGATCGAAGGGGCACAGATACGCAGTATTTT	CATSRDRRGTDTQYF
12	NA	NA	TRBV7-2	TRBJ2-7	TGTGCCAGCAGCAGGTTCAGGGGCGAGCAGTACTTC	CASSRFRGEQYF
12	NA	NA	TRBV7-3	TRBJ2-3	TGTGCCAGCAGCTCGGGTGCCGATACGCAGTATTTT	CASSSGADTQYF
14	NA	NA	TRBV4-1	TRBJ1-3	TGCGCCAGCAGCCAAGTTCGATCTGGAAACACCATATATTTT	CASSQVRSGNTIYF
14	NA	NA	TRBV21-1	TRBJ2-3	TGTGCCAGCAGCAAATCCCCCGGGGGAGATACGCAGTATTTT	CASSKSPGGDTQYF
15	NA	NA	TRBV7-9	TRBJ1-2	TGTGCCAGCAGCTTAGGGGAGAGGGAGAGGTATGGCTACACCTTC	CASSLGERERYGYTF
15	TRBD1	once	TRBV11-2	TRBJ2-7	TGTGCCAGCAGCTTAGCGGGGACAGGCCCCTACGAGCAGTACTTC	CASSLAGTGPYEQYF
18	TRBD2	NA	TRBV25-1	TRBJ2-4	TGTGCCAGCAGTGAATATTCCCTAGCGGGGGAATGGAAGAACATTCAGTACTTC	CASSEYSLAGEWKNIQYF
18	NA	NA	TRBV12-5	TRBJ2-3	TGTGCTAGTGGTTTGGTAACGGTAGGCGCGTTGGCAACAGATACGCAGTATTTT	CASGLVTVGALATDTQYF
16	NA	NA	TRBV4-2	TRBJ2-2	TGTGCCAGCAGCTCACAGGGAGGTTGGAACACCGGGGAGCTGTTTTTT	CASSSQGGWNTGELFF
14	TRBD2	NA	TRBV5-1	TRBJ2-7	TGCGCCAGCAGGTATCAGCGGGGGGCCTACGAGCAGTACTTC	CASRYQRGAYEQYF
16	TRBD2	NA	TRBV9	TRBJ2-5	TGTGCCAGCAGCGTGGCCCCTCGGGGGGTCCAAGAGACCCAGTACTTC	CASSVAPRGVQETQYF
15	NA	NA	TRBV2	TRBJ2-3	TGTGCCACCCCTTCCTCCGCGGGGCCGGGAGATACGCAGTATTTT	CATPSSAGPGDTQYF
14	TRBD1	medium-sized	TRBV5-4	TRBJ1-1	TGTGCCAGCAGCTTGTCCTCAGGGGGCACTGAAGCTTTCTTT	CASSLSSGGTEAFF
19	NA	NA	TRBV5-5	TRBJ2-1	TGTGCCAGCAGCTTGGACTTTGGGGGATTCCTTATGGGTAACAATGAGCAGTTCTTC	CASSLDFGGFLMGNNEQFF
16	NA	NA	TRBV7-2	TRBJ1-1	TGTGCCAGCAGGCCATGGGCCCTCGGGGCCTATACTGAAGCTTTCTTT	CASRPWALGAYTEAFF
15	TRBD2	once	TRBV27	TRBJ2-7	TGTGCCAGCAGTTTAATAGCGGGGGGGCTTAACGAGCAGTACTTC	CASSLIAGGLNEQYF
12	NA	NA	TRBV6-5	TRBJ2-1	TGTGCCAGCAGTTACGAGGGGAATGAGCAGTTCTTC	CASSYEGNEQFF
16	NA	NA	TRBV5-6	TRBJ1-3	TGTGCCAGCAGCTTGGCGGGCGGGGCCAGAGGAAACACCATATATTTT	CASSLAGGARGNTIYF
15	TRBD2	NA	TRBV9	TRBJ2-5	TGTGCCAGCAGCCTCGGCGGGGGGCCGGGGGAGACCCAGTACTTC	CASSLGGGPGETQYF
15	NA	NA	TRBV6-5	TRBJ2-2	TGTGCCAGCAGTTACTCAGGACAGAACACCGGGGAGCTGTTTTTT	CASSYSGQNTGELFF
14	NA	NA	TRBV25-1	TRBJ1-4	TGTGCCTCTTCCTTGTGGACAACTAATGAAAAACTGTTTTTT	CASSLWTTNEKLFF
15	TRBD1	NA	TRBV12-5	TRBJ2-7	TGTGCTAGTGGTTTGCCCCGGGACAGCACCTACGAGCAGTACTTC	CASGLPRDSTYEQYF
14	NA	NA	TRBV10-3	TRBJ2-5	TGTGCCATCGGTAGGGGGGCCGGGGGCGAGACCCAGTACTTC	CAIGRGAGGETQYF
15	NA	once	TRBV7-9	TRBJ1-4	TGTGCCAGCAGCCCCCCCGGGCCGGAGGATGAAAAACTGTTTTTT	CASSPPGPEDEKLFF
15	NA	NA	TRBV9	TRBJ2-1	TGTGCCAGCAGCGGCAAACAGGGAATTTACAATGAGCAGTTCTTC	CASSGKQGIYNEQFF